This passage covers 5 T cell receptor beta chains from one sample sequenced in a study of blood T cell repertoires in COVID-19. Produced via immunoSEQ multiplex PCR; TCRdb's table is partial and in-frame only. The sample comprises around 160,000 clones, around four fifths of which are singletons, and about 3% rests with the top ten. The sample was peripheral blood. The source is a woman in her thirties or forties with active or convalescent COVID-19.

This chain links TRBV24-1 with TRBJ1-2, with D hard to call. V lost 3 bases and J 0 bases, leaving 7 bases between the germline ends. From germline, CDR1 is KGHDR and CDR2 SFDVKD. CDR3 size: 14 residues. CDR3 sequence (DNA): TGTGCCACCAGTGATGTGAGGACTAACTATGGCTACACCTTC. Amino acid sequence: CATSDVRTNYGYTF.

This clone turned up a few times. The V call is TRBV5-1, the J call TRBJ2-3; perhaps TRBD2 as D (6 bases). The CDR3 spans 13 residues. The ends were cut back, 0 bases at V and 6 bases at J, with 8 bases in the middle. Germline CDR1 is SGHRS and CDR2 is YFSETQ. The CDR3: CASSLDGRDTQYF. CDR3 nucleotide sequence: TGCGCCAGCAGCTTGGATGGGAGGGATACGCAGTATTTT.

The rearrangement joins TRBV24-1 to TRBJ2-5, with TRBD1 matching 9 bases. Trimming cost V 4 bases and J 4 bases; bases outside gene matches: 15. There are 18 residues in the CDR3. Per the germline V gene, CDR1 is KGHDR and CDR2 is SFDVKD. The CDR3 DNA sequence: TGTGCCACCAGTGACGTCCGGGACAGGGCAACTTCTATAGAGACCCAGTACTTC. It specifies CATSDVRDRATSIETQYF.

The V gene is TRBV2, the J gene TRBJ2-7; no clear D. V lost 6 bases, J lost 1 base, and 19 bases lay in between. CDR3 length: 16 amino acids. Per the germline V gene, CDR1 is SNHLY and CDR2 is FYNNEI. CDR3 nucleotide sequence: TGTGCCAGCAGGGCCCTCGACTTGGAGAGGTCCTACGAGCAGTACTTC. Residues: CASRALDLERSYEQYF. The entire variable domain, with the rest obtained from reference TRBV2 and TRBJ2-7, is as follows: EPEVTQTPSHQVTQMGQEVILRCVPISNHLYFYWYRQILGQKVEFLVSFYNNEISEKSEIFDDQFSVERPDGSNFTLKIRSTKLEDSAMYFCASRALDLERSYEQYFGPGTRLTVT.

CDR3 sequence (DNA): TGCGCCAGCAGCTTGGCAGGGGGTGAATCGAACACTGAAGCTTTCTTT. Translated, it gives CASSLAGGESNTEAFF. This chain joins TRBV5-1 and TRBJ1-1; 7 bases are a match to TRBD1. The junction had 6 bases not matched to a gene; V was cut back by 0 bases and J by 1 base. Germline V gene sequence: CDR1 SGHRS, CDR2 YFSETQ. The CDR3 has 16 amino acids.